This T cell receptor beta chain originates from a study of T cell repertoires in ileal Crohn's disease. Study information: Patients had a median roughly 8-year disease duration, and under 45% were active smokers. About half received postoperative treatment, around twelve with thiopurines and 15 to 20 anti-TNF.

This clone has just a few counts. Its antigen is not identified. Findings of the study overall: Active smokers at surgery had more clonal expansions than non-smokers. High-frequency clones were more common in sorted CD8 than CD4 cells.

This CDR3 contains 16 residues. Trimming took off 1 base at V and 1 base at J, with 13 bases between the two ends. Germline V gene sequence: CDR1 MGHRA, CDR2 YSYEKL. Libraries were prepared by immunoSEQ multiplex PCR; TCRdb keeps only in-frame clonotypes and omits some of them. The sample has some 17,000 clones; 88% are singletons. The V call is TRBV4-1, the J call TRBJ1-1, with no clear D. The clonotype originates from an adult with Crohn's disease. Sequenced sample: ileal tissue. CDR3 bases: TGCGCCAGCAGCCAAGTTCCCCTTGTGGCGAACACTGAAGCTTTCTTT. This sequence encodes CASSQVPLVANTEAFF.